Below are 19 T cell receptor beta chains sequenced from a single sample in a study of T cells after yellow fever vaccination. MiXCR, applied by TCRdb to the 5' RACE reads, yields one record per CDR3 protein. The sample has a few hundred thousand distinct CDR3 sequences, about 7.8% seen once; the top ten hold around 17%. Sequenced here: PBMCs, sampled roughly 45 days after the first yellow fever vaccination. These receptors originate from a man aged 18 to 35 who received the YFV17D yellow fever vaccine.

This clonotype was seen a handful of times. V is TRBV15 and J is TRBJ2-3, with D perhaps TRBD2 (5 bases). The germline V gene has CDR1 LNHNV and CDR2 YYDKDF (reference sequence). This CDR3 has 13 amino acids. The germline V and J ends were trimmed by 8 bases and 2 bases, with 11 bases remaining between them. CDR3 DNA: TGTGCCACCCAGGACTGGGCCACAGATACGCAGTATTTT. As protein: CATQDWATDTQYF. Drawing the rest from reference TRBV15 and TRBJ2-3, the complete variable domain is DAMVIQNPRYQVTQFGKPVTLSCSQTLNHNVMYWYQQKSSQAPKLLFHYYDKDFNNEADTPDNFQSRRPNTSFCFLDIRSPGLGDTAMYLCATQDWATDTQYFGPGTRLTVL.

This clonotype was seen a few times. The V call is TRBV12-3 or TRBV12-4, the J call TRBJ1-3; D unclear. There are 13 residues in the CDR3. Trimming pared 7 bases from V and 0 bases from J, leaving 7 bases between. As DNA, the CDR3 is TGTGCCAGCACTATTTTCTCTGGAAACACCATATATTTT. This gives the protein CASTIFSGNTIYF.

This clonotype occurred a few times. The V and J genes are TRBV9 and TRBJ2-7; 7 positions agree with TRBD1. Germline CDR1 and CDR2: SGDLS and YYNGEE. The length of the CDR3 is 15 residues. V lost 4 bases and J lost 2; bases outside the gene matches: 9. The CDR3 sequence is CASSPDAGTAYEQYF. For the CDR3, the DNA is TGTGCCAGCAGCCCAGACGCCGGGACAGCCTACGAGCAGTACTTC.

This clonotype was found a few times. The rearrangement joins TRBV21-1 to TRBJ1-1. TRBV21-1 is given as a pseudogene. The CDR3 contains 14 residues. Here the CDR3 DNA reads TGTGCCAGCAGCAAAGCTTTGCCCGGTGCTGAAGCTTTCTTT. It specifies CASSKALPGAEAFF.

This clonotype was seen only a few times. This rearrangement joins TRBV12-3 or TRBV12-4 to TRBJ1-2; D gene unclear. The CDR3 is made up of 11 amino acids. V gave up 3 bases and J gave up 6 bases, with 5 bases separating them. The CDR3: CASSFVDGYTF. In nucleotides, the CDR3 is TGTGCCAGCAGTTTTGTAGATGGCTACACCTTC.

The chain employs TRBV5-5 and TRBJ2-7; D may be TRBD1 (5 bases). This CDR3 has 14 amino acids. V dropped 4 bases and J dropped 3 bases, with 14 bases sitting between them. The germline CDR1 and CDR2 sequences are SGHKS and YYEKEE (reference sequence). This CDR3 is CASSTSSGIYEQYF. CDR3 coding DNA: TGTGCCAGCAGCACCTCCTCAGGGATCTACGAGCAGTACTTC.

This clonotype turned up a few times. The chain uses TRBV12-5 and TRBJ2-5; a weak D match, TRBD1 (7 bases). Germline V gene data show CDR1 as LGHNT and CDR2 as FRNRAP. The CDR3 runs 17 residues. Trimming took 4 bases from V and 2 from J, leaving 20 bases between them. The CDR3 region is CASGSLGGQEGQETQYF. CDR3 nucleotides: TGTGCTAGTGGTTCCTTGGGCGGACAGGAGGGTCAAGAGACCCAGTACTTC.

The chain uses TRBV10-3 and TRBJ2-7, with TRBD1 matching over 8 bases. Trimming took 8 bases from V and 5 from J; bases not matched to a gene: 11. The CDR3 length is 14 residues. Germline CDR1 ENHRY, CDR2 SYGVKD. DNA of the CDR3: TGTGCCATCGGGGGGCGACAGGGGAAAAACGAGCAGTACTTC. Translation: CAIGGRQGKNEQYF.

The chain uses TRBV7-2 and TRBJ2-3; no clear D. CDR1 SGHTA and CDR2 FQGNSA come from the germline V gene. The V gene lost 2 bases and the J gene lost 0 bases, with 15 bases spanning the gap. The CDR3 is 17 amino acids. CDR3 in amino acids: CASSLIISTYSTDTQYF. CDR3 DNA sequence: TGTGCCAGCAGCTTAATCATCTCTACCTATAGCACAGATACGCAGTATTTT.

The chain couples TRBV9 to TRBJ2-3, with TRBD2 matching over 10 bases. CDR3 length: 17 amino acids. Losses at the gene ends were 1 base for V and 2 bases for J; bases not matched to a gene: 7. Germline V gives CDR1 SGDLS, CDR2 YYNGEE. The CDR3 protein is CASSVPEAGGPTDTQYF. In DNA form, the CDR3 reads TGTGCCAGCAGCGTACCCGAAGCGGGGGGGCCCACAGATACGCAGTATTTT.

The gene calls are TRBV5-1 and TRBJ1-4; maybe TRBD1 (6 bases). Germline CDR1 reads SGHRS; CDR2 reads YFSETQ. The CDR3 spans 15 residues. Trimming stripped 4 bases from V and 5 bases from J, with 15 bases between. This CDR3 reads CASSAATGLNEKLFF. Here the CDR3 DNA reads TGCGCCAGCAGCGCAGCGACAGGCCTCAATGAAAAACTGTTTTTT.

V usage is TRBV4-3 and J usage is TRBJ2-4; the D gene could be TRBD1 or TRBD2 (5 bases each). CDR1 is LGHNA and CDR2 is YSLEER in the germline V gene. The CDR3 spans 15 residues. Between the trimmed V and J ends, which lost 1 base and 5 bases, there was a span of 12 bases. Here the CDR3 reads CASSQAPGPENIQYF. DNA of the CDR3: TGCGCCAGCAGCCAAGCGCCGGGGCCTGAAAACATTCAGTACTTC.

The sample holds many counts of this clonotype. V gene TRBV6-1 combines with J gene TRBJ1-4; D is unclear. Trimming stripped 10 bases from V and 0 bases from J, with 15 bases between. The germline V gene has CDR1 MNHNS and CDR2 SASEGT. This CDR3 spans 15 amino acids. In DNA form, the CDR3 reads TGTGCCATCGCGCCCTCTCATGCAACTAATGAAAAACTGTTTTTT. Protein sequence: CAIAPSHATNEKLFF.

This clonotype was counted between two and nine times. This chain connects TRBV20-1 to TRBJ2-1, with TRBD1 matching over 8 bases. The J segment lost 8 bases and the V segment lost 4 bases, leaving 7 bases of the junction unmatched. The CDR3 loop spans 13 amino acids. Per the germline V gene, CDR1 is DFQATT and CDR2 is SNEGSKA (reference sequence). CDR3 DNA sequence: TGCAGTGCTATGACAGGGGCCGGCGATGAGCAGTTCTTC. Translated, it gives CSAMTGAGDEQFF.

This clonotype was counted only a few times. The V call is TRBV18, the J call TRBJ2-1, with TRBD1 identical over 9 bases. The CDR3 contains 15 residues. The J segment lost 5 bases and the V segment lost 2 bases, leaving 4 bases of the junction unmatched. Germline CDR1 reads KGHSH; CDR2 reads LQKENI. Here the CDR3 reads CASSPTGGIDNEQFF. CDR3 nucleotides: TGTGCCAGCTCACCAACAGGGGGCATTGACAATGAGCAGTTCTTC.

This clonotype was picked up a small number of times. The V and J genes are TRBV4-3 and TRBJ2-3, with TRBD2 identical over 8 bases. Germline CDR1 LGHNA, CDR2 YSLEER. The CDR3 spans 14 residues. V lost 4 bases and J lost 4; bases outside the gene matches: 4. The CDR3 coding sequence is TGCGCCAGCAGCCCGGGGGGGCCCGCAGATACGCAGTATTTT. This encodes CASSPGGPADTQYF.

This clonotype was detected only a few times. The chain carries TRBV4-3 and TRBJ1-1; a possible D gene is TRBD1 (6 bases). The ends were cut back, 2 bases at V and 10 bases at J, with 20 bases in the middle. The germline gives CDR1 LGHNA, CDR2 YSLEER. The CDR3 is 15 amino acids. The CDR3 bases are TGCGCCAGCAGCCAACTCGCGGGCAGGGGCATTGGAGCTTTCTTT. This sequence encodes CASSQLAGRGIGAFF.

The CDR3 sequence is CSATRGGDSNQPQHF. The DNA of the CDR3 is TGCAGTGCCACCCGGGGGGGAGATAGCAATCAGCCCCAGCATTTT. The chain has TRBV20-1 and TRBJ1-5; a possible D gene is TRBD1 (5 bases). The V gene's germline CDR1 is DFQATT and CDR2 SNEGSKA (reference sequence). The CDR3 runs 15 residues. V was cut by 6 bases and J by 0 bases, with 15 bases left in between.

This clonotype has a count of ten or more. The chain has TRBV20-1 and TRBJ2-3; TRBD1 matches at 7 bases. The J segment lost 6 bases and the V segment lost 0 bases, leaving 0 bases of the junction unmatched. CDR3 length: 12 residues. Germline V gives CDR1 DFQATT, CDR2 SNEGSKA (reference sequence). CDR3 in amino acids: CSAREDRDTQYF. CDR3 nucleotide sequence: TGCAGTGCTAGAGAGGACAGGGATACGCAGTATTTT.